These 11 T cell receptor beta chains were sequenced from one sample in a study of T cell responses to AZD1222 COVID-19 vaccine. This table comes from immunoSEQ multiplex PCR, and its TCRdb copy is limited to in-frame clones, with some not included. The sample has fewer than 120,000 clones; less than 90% are singletons. This specimen was peripheral blood, taken on day 0 of AZD1222 vaccination. The source is an adult in good health.

The chain is built from TRBV7-6 and TRBJ1-2, with 7 bases lining up with TRBD1. Germline loops: CDR1 SGHVS, CDR2 FNYEAQ. J lost 2 bases, V lost 4 bases, and 1 base had no gene match. This CDR3 comprises 13 residues. The CDR3 DNA sequence: TGTGCCAGCAGCTCGACAGGGAACTATGGCTACACCTTC. Amino acids: CASSSTGNYGYTF. Full variable domain (missing parts from reference TRBV7-6 and TRBJ1-2): GAGVSQSPRYKVTKRGQDVALRCDPISGHVSLYWYRQALGQGPEFLTYFNYEAQQDKSGLPNDRFSAERPEGSISTLTIQRTEQRDSAMYRCASSSTGNYGYTFGSGTRLTVV.

This clone was detected only a few times. The gene calls are TRBV27 and TRBJ1-2; perhaps TRBD1 as D (5 bases). There are 15 residues in the CDR3. Trimming pared 3 bases from V and 4 bases from J, leaving 15 bases between. Germline CDR1 reads MNHEY; CDR2 reads SMNVEV (reference sequence). CDR3 DNA sequence: TGTGCCAGCAGTTTTGGGGGGGGTAGGGGCTATGGCTACACCTTC. This translates into CASSFGGGRGYGYTF.

This chain joins TRBV29-1 and TRBJ1-6; no reliable D call. Germline V CDR1 and CDR2: SQVTM, ANQGSEA. The CDR3 totals 13 residues. The germline V and J ends were trimmed by 4 bases and 7 bases, with 11 bases remaining between them. CDR3 protein: CSVAAGSNSPLHF. CDR3 bases: TGCAGCGTTGCCGCCGGATCGAATTCACCCCTCCACTTT. The full variable domain, its missing parts supplied by reference TRBV29-1 and TRBJ1-6, is SAVISQKPSRDICQRGTSLTIQCQVDSQVTMMFWYRQQPGQSLTLIATANQGSEATYESGFVIDKFPISRPNLTFSTLTVSNMSPEDSSIYLCSVAAGSNSPLHFGNGTRLTVT.

The chain joins TRBV12-3 or TRBV12-4 to TRBJ2-5; no definite D call. V gave up 3 bases and J gave up 1 base, with 6 bases separating them. The CDR3 runs 13 residues. Here the CDR3 reads CASSFNTQETQYF. The CDR3 DNA reads TGTGCCAGCAGTTTTAACACCCAAGAGACCCAGTACTTC.

The rearrangement uses TRBV5-1 and TRBJ1-2; 7 nucleotides align to TRBD1. J lost 6 bases, V lost 0 bases, and 2 bases had no gene match. Germline V gene lookup returns CDR1 SGHRS and CDR2 YFSETQ. This CDR3 region has 13 residues. In DNA, the CDR3 is TGCGCCAGCAGCTTGGGACAGGGAGATGGCTACACCTTC. It yields the protein CASSLGQGDGYTF.

This sequence joins TRBV18 and TRBJ2-5; no clear D. The CDR3 extends over 14 amino acids. Trimming left V 6 bases short and J 1 base short, with 12 bases between. Germline values: CDR1 KGHSH, CDR2 LQKENI. The CDR3 is CASSQSLGQETQYF. The DNA of the CDR3 is TGTGCCAGCTCTCAGTCACTTGGCCAAGAGACCCAGTACTTC.

This clone was found a few times. The V gene is TRBV4-1, the J gene TRBJ1-3; a weak D match, TRBD1 (5 bases). The CDR3 covers 16 residues. Germline V gene lookup returns CDR1 MGHRA and CDR2 YSYEKL. Between the trimmed V and J ends, which lost 1 base and 2 bases, there was a span of 12 bases. The CDR3: CASSQVAGVTGNTIYF. In DNA, the CDR3 is TGCGCCAGCAGCCAAGTTGCGGGGGTGACTGGAAACACCATATATTTT.

CDR3 DNA: TGCGCCAGCAGCTTACAGGGGAGGGAGACCCAGTACTTC. Its protein is CASSLQGRETQYF. The rearrangement joins TRBV5-1 to TRBJ2-5, with a tentative D call TRBD1 (7 bases). This CDR3 has 13 amino acids. Trimming removed 2 bases at V and 5 bases at J, with 10 bases between. CDR1 and CDR2 (germline): SGHRS, YFSETQ.

In its sample, this clone was seen a few times. The chain couples TRBV25-1 to TRBJ2-1, with 11 positions matching TRBD2. CDR1 MGHDK and CDR2 SYGVNS come from the germline V gene. This CDR3 region has 16 residues. The V segment lost 4 bases and the J segment 1 base; nucleotides outside the gene matches: 3. Written as DNA, the CDR3 is TGTGCCAGCAGTGCTCTAGCGGGGGGTTCCTACAATGAGCAGTTCTTC. Translated: CASSALAGGSYNEQFF.

This clone was observed a few times. The chain has TRBV27 and TRBJ2-7; D is unresolved. This CDR3 has 12 amino acids. The ends were cut back, 6 bases at V and 3 bases at J, with 9 bases in the middle. Germline values: CDR1 MNHEY, CDR2 SMNVEV (reference sequence). Written as DNA, the CDR3 is TGTGCCAGCAGAAACAGATACTACGAGCAGTACTTC. It encodes CASRNRYYEQYF.

This clone was recorded only once. The V gene is TRBV30, the J gene TRBJ2-5; 8 bases are shared with TRBD1. V lost 3 bases, J lost 5 bases, and 11 bases stayed unmatched. Germline lookup yields CDR1 GTSNPN and CDR2 SVGIG (reference sequence). The CDR3 extends over 15 amino acids. The CDR3 bases are TGTGCCTGGAGCGGGCGGGACAGGCCTGGGGAGACCCAGTACTTC. It specifies CAWSGRDRPGETQYF.